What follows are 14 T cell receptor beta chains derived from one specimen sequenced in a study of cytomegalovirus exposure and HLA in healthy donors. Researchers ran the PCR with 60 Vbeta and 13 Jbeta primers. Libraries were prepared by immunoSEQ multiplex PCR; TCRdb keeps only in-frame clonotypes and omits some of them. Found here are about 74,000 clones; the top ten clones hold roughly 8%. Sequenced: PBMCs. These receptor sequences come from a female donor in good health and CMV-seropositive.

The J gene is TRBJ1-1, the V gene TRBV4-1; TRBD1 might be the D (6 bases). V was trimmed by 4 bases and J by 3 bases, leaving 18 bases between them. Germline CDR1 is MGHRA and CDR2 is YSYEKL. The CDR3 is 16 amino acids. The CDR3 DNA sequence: TGCGCCAGCAGCCCACTGGGTGGAGGGGGGGACACTGAAGCTTTCTTT. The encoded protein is CASSPLGGGGDTEAFF.

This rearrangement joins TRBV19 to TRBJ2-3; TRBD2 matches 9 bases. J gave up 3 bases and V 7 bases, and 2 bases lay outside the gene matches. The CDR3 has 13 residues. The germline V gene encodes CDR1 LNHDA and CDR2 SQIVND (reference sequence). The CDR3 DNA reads TGTGCCAGTAACAGCGGGAGGACAGATACGCAGTATTTT. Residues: CASNSGRTDTQYF.

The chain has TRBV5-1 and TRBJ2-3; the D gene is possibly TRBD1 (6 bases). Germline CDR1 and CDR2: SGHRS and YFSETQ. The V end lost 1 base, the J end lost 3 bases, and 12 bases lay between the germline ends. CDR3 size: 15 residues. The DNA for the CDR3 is TGCGCCAGCAGCTTGCAGGGGCTCGGAACAGATACGCAGTATTTT. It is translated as CASSLQGLGTDTQYF.

DNA for the CDR3: TGTGCCAGCAGGCGGGGGCTCAACGGGGAGCTGTTTTTT. It specifies CASRRGLNGELFF. The rearrangement uses TRBV6-1 and TRBJ2-2, with TRBD2 as a possible D gene (7 bases). The CDR3 covers 13 residues. Germline assignment: CDR1 MNHNS and CDR2 SASEGT. V lost 6 bases to trimming and J lost 7 bases, with 12 bases between them.

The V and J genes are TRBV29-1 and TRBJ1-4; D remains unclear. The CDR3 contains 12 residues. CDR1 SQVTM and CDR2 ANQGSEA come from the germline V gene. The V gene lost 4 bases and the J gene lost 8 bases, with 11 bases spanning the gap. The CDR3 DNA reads TGCAGCGTTGCGGCAGGTGGCGAAAAACTGTTTTTT. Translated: CSVAAGGEKLFF.

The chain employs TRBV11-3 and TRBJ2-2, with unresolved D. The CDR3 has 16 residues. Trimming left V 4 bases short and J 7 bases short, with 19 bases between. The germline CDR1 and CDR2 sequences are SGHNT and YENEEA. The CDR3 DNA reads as TGTGCCAGCAGCTCCTCAGTAGGAACTCGGGTCGGGGAGCTGTTTTTT. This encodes CASSSSVGTRVGELFF.

The CDR3 DNA sequence: TGTGCCAGCACTACTGGCGGGAGCACAGATACGCAGTATTTT. Its translation is CASTTGGSTDTQYF. V usage is TRBV25-1 and J usage is TRBJ2-3, with D tentatively TRBD2 (5 bases). Trimming shortened V by 7 bases and J by 0 bases, and 11 bases separated the two germline ends. Germline V gene sequence: CDR1 MGHDK, CDR2 SYGVNS. This CDR3 has 14 residues. Filled out from reference TRBV25-1 and TRBJ2-3, the complete variable domain reads EADIYQTPRYLVIGTGKKITLECSQTMGHDKMYWYQQDPGMELHLIHYSYGVNSTEKGDLSSESTVSRIRTEHFPLTLESARPSHTSQYLCASTTGGSTDTQYFGPGTRLTVL.

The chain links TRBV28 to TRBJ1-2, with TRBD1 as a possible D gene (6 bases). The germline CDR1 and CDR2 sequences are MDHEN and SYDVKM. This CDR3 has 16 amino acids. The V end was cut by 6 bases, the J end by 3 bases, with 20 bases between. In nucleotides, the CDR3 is TGTGCCAGCAGCCAATATTACAGGGATCGGGACTATGGCTACACCTTC. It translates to CASSQYYRDRDYGYTF.

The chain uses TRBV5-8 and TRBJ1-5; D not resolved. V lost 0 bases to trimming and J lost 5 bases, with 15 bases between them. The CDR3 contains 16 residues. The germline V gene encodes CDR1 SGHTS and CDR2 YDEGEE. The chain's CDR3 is CASSLGVAGGDQPQHF. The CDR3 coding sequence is TGTGCCAGCAGCTTGGGTGTTGCGGGAGGTGATCAGCCCCAGCATTTT.

The CDR3: CASSESEGQAAKAIYF. For the CDR3, the DNA is TGCGCCAGCAGTGAGTCGGAGGGGCAGGCTGCGAAGGCCATATATTTT. The V and J genes are TRBV10-1 and TRBJ1-3; weak D call: TRBD1 (5 bases). The CDR3 runs 16 residues. Trimming stripped 0 bases from V and 11 bases from J, with 20 bases between. Germline CDR1 reads WNHNN; CDR2 reads SYGVQD (reference sequence).

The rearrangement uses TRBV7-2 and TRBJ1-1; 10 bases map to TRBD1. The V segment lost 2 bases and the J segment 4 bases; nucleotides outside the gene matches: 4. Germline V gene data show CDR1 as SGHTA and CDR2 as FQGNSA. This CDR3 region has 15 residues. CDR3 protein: CASSLQTGGGTEAFF. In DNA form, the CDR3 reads TGTGCCAGCAGCTTACAGACAGGGGGCGGCACTGAAGCTTTCTTT.

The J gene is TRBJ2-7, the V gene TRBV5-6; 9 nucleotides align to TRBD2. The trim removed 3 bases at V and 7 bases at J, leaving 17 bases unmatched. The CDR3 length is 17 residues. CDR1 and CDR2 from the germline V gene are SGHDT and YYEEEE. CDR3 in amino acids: CASSWRASGISSWEQYF. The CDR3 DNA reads TGTGCCAGCAGCTGGCGGGCTAGCGGGATATCATCGTGGGAGCAGTACTTC.

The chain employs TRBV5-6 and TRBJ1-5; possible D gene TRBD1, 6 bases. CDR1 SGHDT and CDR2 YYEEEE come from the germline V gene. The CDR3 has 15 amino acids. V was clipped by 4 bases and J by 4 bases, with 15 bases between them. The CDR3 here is CASSSRTERNQPQHF. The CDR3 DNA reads TGTGCCAGCAGCAGCCGGACAGAAAGAAATCAGCCCCAGCATTTT.

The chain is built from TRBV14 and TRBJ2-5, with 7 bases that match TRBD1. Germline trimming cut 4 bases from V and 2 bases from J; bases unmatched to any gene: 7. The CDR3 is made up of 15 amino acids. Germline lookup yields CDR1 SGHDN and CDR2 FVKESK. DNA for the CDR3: TGTGCCAGCAGCCGCGGACAGGAACTTCAAGAGACCCAGTACTTC. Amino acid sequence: CASSRGQELQETQYF.